A single sample is the source of the 8 T cell receptor beta chains below, sequenced in a study of cytomegalovirus exposure and HLA in healthy donors. In the PCR, 60 Vbeta and 13 Jbeta primers were used. Produced via immunoSEQ multiplex PCR; TCRdb's table is partial and in-frame only. The table records fewer than 180,000 clones, 50% to 75% of them present only once. Specimen: PBMCs. The receptors stem from a woman aged 60-75 years in good health and CMV-seropositive.

This clone was counted once. The J gene is TRBJ2-1, the V gene TRBV5-1; 10 nucleotides align to TRBD1. This CDR3 comprises 15 residues. After removal of 0 bases from V and 7 bases from J, the junction contained 4 bases not matched to a gene. The V gene's germline CDR1 is SGHRS and CDR2 YFSETQ. CDR3: CASSLEWDRGNEQFF. CDR3 bases: TGCGCCAGCAGCTTGGAATGGGACAGGGGTAATGAGCAGTTCTTC.

There are a few counts of this clone. The genes are TRBV11-2 and TRBJ2-1; TRBD2 is a possible D gene (5 bases). CDR1 is SGHAT and CDR2 is FQNNGV in the germline V gene. Trimming left V 5 bases short and J 7 bases short, with 15 bases between. CDR3 length: 14 residues. The CDR3 protein is CASSAVQDWNEQFF. The CDR3 bases are TGTGCCAGCAGCGCCGTTCAGGACTGGAATGAGCAGTTCTTC. The full variable domain, with the rest looked up from reference TRBV11-2 and TRBJ2-1, is EAGVAQSPRYKIIEKRQSVAFWCNPISGHATLYWYQQILGQGPKLLIQFQNNGVVDDSQLPKDRFSAERLKGVDSTLKIQPAKLEDSAVYLCASSAVQDWNEQFFGPGTRLTVL.

The sample holds a few counts of this clone. The rearrangement uses TRBV9 and TRBJ2-2; 8 bases line up with TRBD2. CDR1 and CDR2 from the germline V gene are SGDLS and YYNGEE. V dropped 0 bases and J dropped 2; count of bases not matched to a gene: 3. The CDR3 loop spans 16 amino acids. The CDR3 coding sequence is TGTGCCAGCAGCGTAGGACTAGCGAGAAACACCGGGGAGCTGTTTTTT. Translated, it gives CASSVGLARNTGELFF.

The chain joins TRBV7-2 to TRBJ2-1; 10 bases are a match to TRBD2. Trimming took 5 bases from V and 2 from J; bases not matched to a gene: 6. The CDR3 is 16 amino acids. Germline V gene data show CDR1 as SGHTA and CDR2 as FQGNSA. Written as DNA, the CDR3 is TGTGCCAGCAGCCTTCCCAGCGGGAGGGCCTACAATGAGCAGTTCTTC. Translation gives CASSLPSGRAYNEQFF. Variable domain in full (rest from reference TRBV7-2 and TRBJ2-1): GAGVSQSPSNKVTEKGKDVELRCDPISGHTALYWYRQSLGQGLEFLIYFQGNSAPDKSGLPSDRFSAERTGGSVSTLTIQRTQQEDSAVYLCASSLPSGRAYNEQFFGPGTRLTVL.

The chain couples TRBV19 to TRBJ1-2, with D unresolved. The CDR3 has 15 residues. V was shortened by 0 bases and J by 8 bases, with 16 bases between the two germline ends. CDR1 and CDR2 from the germline V gene are LNHDA and SQIVND (reference sequence). The CDR3 spells CASSIDSRGLEGYTF. The CDR3 coding sequence is TGTGCCAGTAGTATAGATTCACGGGGTTTGGAGGGCTACACCTTC.

The chain recombines TRBV11-3 with TRBJ2-7; tentative D call: TRBD2 (6 bases). V gave up 5 bases and J gave up 1 base, with 15 bases separating them. The CDR3 contains 15 residues. Germline CDR1 SGHNT, CDR2 YENEEA. The CDR3 loop is CASSARASESYEQYF. DNA for the CDR3: TGTGCCAGCAGCGCCCGGGCTAGCGAGTCCTACGAGCAGTACTTC.

For the CDR3, the DNA is TGCGCCAGCAGCCAAGATCTAGCGGGGCTCACAGATACGCAGTATTTT. It is translated as CASSQDLAGLTDTQYF. The V call is TRBV4-3, the J call TRBJ2-3, with 9 bases fitting TRBD2. CDR3 length: 16 amino acids. V dropped 0 bases and J dropped 2; count of bases not matched to a gene: 3. Looked up from germline, CDR1 is LGHNA and CDR2 is YSLEER.

This rearrangement joins TRBV28 to TRBJ1-5, with D unclear. The CDR3 is 12 residues long. Germline loops: CDR1 MDHEN, CDR2 SYDVKM. V was trimmed by 7 bases and J by 4 bases, leaving 8 bases between them. CDR3 DNA: TGTGCCAGCACCCAGGAAAATCAGCCCCAGCATTTT. Protein sequence: CASTQENQPQHF.